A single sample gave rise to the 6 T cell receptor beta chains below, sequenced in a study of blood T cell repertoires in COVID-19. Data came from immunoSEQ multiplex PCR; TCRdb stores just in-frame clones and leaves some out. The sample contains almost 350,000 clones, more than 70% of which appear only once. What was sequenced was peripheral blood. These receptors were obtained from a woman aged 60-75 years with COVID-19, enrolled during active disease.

This CDR3 reads CASSPSYSINQPQHF. The CDR3 region has the DNA TGTGCCAGCTCACCATCTTACAGTATCAATCAGCCCCAGCATTTT. This chain connects TRBV18 to TRBJ1-5; D is unresolved. Germline V gives CDR1 KGHSH, CDR2 LQKENI. The ends were cut back, 2 bases at V and 3 bases at J, with 11 bases in the middle. The CDR3 runs to 15 residues.

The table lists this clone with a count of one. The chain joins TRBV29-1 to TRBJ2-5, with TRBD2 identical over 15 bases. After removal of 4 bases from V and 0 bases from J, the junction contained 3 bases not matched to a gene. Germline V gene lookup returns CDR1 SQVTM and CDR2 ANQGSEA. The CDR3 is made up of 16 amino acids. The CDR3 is CSVAGLAGGYQETQYF. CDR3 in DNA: TGCAGCGTTGCGGGACTAGCGGGGGGCTACCAAGAGACCCAGTACTTC.

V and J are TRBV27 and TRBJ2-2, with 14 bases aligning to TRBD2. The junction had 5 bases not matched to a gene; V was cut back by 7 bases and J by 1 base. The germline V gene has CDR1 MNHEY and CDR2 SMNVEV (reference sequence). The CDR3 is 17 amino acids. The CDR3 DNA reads TGTGCCAGCACCGGGACTAGCGGGGGCGTGAACACCGGGGAGCTGTTTTTT. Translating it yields CASTGTSGGVNTGELFF.

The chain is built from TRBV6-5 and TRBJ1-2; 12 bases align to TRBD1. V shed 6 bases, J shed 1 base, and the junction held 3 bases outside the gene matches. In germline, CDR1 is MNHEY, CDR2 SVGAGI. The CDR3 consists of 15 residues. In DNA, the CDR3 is TGTGCCAGCAGAGGGACAGGGGGCGATAACTATGGCTACACCTTC. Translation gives CASRGTGGDNYGYTF.

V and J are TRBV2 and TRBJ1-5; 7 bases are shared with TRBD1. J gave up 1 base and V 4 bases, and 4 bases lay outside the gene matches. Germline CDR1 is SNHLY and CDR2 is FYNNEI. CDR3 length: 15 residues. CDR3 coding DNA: TGTGCCAGCAGTGTCGGGACAGAGAGCAATCAGCCCCAGCATTTT. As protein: CASSVGTESNQPQHF.

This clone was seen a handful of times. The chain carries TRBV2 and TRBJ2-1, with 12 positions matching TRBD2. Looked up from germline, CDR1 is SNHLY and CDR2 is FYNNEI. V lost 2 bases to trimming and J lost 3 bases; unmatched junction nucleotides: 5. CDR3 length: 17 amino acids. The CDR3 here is CASSERTSGISYNEQFF. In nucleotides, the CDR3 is TGTGCCAGCAGTGAACGGACTAGCGGGATCAGCTACAATGAGCAGTTCTTC. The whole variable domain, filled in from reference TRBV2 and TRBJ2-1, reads EPEVTQTPSHQVTQMGQEVILRCVPISNHLYFYWYRQILGQKVEFLVSFYNNEISEKSEIFDDQFSVERPDGSNFTLKIRSTKLEDSAMYFCASSERTSGISYNEQFFGPGTRLTVL.